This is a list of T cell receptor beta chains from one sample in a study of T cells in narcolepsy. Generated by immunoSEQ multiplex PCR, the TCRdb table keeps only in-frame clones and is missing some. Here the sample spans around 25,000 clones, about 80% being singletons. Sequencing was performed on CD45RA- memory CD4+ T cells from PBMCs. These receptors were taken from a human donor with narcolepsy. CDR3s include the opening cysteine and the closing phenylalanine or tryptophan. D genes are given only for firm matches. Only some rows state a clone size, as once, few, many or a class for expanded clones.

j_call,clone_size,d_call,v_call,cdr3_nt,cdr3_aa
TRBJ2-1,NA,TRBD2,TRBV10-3,TGTGCCACCAAAACTAGCGGGCGTTTTAAGCAGTTCTTC,CATKTSGRFKQFF
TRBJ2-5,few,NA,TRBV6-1,TGTGCCAGCAGTGAAGCTTATGGCAGCCAAGAGACCCAGTACTTC,CASSEAYGSQETQYF
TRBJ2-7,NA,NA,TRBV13,TGTGCCAGCAGCTTTGGACGGTCCATGGGGCAGTACTTC,CASSFGRSMGQYF
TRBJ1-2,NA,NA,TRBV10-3,TGTGCCATCAGCGACTCCCGACCAGCCCAAGGAGCTTACTATGGCTACACCTTC,CAISDSRPAQGAYYGYTF
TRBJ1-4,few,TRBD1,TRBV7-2,TGTGCCAGCAGTTCAACAGGGGTAGGGCGTGAAAAACTGTTTTTT,CASSSTGVGREKLFF
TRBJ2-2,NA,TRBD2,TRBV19,TGTGCCAGTAGTACCACGGGACTAGCAAAAACCGGGGAGCTGTTTTTT,CASSTTGLAKTGELFF
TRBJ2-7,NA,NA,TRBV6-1,TGTGCCAGCAGTTCCGGGGACGAGCAGTACTTC,CASSSGDEQYF
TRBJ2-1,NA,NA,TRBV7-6,TGTGCCAGCAGCTTCAGTTTCCTTAACAATGAGCAGTTCTTC,CASSFSFLNNEQFF
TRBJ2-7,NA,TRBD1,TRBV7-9,TGTGCCAGCAGCCCAACCCTCGGGACAGGGGGTGACTTC,CASSPTLGTGGDF
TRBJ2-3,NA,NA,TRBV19,TGTGCCAGTAGTATTCCCCGGACCCCTACGCAGTATTTT,CASSIPRTPTQYF
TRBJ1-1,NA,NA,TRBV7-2,TGTGCCAGCAGCCCCCAAAAGAACACTGAAGCTTTCTTT,CASSPQKNTEAFF
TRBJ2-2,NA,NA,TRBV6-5,TGTGCCAGCAGTTACCAACGGACCGGGGAGCTGTTTTTT,CASSYQRTGELFF
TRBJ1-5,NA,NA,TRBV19,TGTGCCAGTAGTATCGGTGGGCAGGGAGTTGGGTCCCAGCATTTT,CASSIGGQGVGSQHF
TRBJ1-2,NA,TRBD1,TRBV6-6,TGTGCCAGCAGGTTGGGACAGAACTATGGCTACACCTTC,CASRLGQNYGYTF
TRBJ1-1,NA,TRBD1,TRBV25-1,TGTGCCAGCAGTGATCCCGGGACAGGGAACACTGAAGCTTTCTTT,CASSDPGTGNTEAFF
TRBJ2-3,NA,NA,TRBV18,TGTGCCAGCTCACCTCCCCTGGGCACTCTATTCACAGATACGCAGTATTTT,CASSPPLGTLFTDTQYF